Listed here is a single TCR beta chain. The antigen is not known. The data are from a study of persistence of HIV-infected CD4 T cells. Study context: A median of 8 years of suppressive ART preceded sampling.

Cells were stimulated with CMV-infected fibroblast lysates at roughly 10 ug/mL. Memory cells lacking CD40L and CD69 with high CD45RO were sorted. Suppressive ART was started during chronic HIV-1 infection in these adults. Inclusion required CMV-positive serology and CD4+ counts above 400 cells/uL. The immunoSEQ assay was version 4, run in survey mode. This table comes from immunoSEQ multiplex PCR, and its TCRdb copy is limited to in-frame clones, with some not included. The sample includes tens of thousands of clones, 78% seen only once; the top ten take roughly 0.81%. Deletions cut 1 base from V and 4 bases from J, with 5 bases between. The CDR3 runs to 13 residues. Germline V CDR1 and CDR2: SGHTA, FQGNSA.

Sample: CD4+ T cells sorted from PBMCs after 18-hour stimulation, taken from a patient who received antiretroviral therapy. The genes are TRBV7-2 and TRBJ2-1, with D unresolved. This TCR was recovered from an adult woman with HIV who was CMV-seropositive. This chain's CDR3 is CASSLVAYNEQFF. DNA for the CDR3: TGTGCCAGCAGCTTAGTGGCGTACAATGAGCAGTTCTTC.